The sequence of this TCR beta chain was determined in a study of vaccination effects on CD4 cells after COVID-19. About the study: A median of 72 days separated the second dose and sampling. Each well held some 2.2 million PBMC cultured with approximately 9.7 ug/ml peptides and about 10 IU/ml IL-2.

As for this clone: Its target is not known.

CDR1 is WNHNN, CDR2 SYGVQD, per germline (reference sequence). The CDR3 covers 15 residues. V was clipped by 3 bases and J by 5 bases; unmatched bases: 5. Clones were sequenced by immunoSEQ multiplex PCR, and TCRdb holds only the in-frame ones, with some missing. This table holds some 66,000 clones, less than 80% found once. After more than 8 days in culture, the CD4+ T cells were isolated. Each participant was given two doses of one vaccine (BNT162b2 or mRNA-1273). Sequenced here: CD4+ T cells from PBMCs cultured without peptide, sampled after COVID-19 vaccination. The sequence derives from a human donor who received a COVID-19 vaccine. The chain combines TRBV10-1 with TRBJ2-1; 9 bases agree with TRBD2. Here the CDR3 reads CASSDMASGDNEQFF. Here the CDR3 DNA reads TGCGCCAGCAGTGATATGGCTAGCGGGGACAATGAGCAGTTCTTC.